This T cell receptor beta chain comes out of a study of identical twins. The sample holds many counts of this clonotype. What it binds is not known. Each CDR3 protein gets one entry after TCRdb re-called the 5' RACE reads with MiXCR. The sample consists of 1,800,000 or so distinct CDR3 sequences, about 30% of them appearing once. Study observations and caveats: Out-of-frame beta chain sequences displayed weaker excess sharing between twins.

Germline loops: CDR1 MGHRA, CDR2 YSYEKL. V dropped 0 bases and J dropped 3 bases, with 12 bases sitting between them. This CDR3 contains 15 residues. This chain connects TRBV4-1 to TRBJ2-7; D may be TRBD1 (6 bases). Source material: cord blood. This TCR was sampled from a newborn girl in good health. The CDR3 nucleotides read TGCGCCAGCAGCCAAGAGGGACATTCTGTCTACGAGCAGTACTTC. Its translation: CASSQEGHSVYEQYF.